This record looks at one T cell receptor beta chain sequence and its context. This CDR3 contains 13 residues. Per germline, CDR1 MGHRA and CDR2 YSYEKL. The junction had 4 bases not matched to a gene; V was cut back by 5 bases and J by 6 bases. This record comes from a study of blood T cell repertoires in COVID-19. Study-level information: Samples of COVID-19 (acute and convalescent) were obtained from the United States, Italy and Spain. PBMCs, B-cell-depleted T cells, or T cells provided the cDNA or gDNA that made up the material.

As handled by the study authors: Reference gene primer amplification in the assay estimated nucleated cell counts. The method was immunoSEQ multiplex PCR; TCRdb's version includes in-frame clones alone and lacks a portion of them. V, J and clone size reflect that table, while D and trimming were determined from the DNA. The sample records 100,000 or so clones, 87% being singletons. Sequencing was carried out using peripheral blood. The TCR was taken from a woman aged 25 to 39 with acute or convalescent COVID-19. The J gene is TRBJ1-1, the V gene TRBV4-1, with TRBD1 matching 9 bases. The CDR3 spells CASSSQGAPEAFF. DNA of the CDR3: TGCGCCAGCAGCTCACAGGGGGCCCCTGAAGCTTTCTTT.